These 24 T cell receptor beta chains came from one sample sequenced in a study of vaccination effects on CD4 cells after COVID-19. Following 10 days of culture, CD4+ T cells were isolated. Which antigens these TCRs recognize remains unknown. Sequenced by immunoSEQ multiplex PCR; TCRdb stores in-frame clones only, minus some. The table shows about 48,000 clones, with more than 65% occurring only once. The specimen comprised CD4+ T cells from PBMCs cultured without peptide, sampled before COVID-19 vaccination. The receptor set was obtained from a human donor who received a COVID-19 vaccine.

CDR3 sequence reads: CASSKTRGLAGVGEQYF. In DNA form, the CDR3 reads TGTGCCAGCAGTAAGACCCGTGGACTAGCGGGAGTAGGAGAGCAGTACTTC. This chain uses TRBV2 with TRBJ2-7, with 13 bases fitting TRBD2. Germline trimming cut 5 bases from V and 7 bases from J; bases unmatched to any gene: 14. In germline, CDR1 is SNHLY, CDR2 FYNNEI. The CDR3 runs to 17 residues.

V is TRBV25-1 and J is TRBJ2-5; D may be TRBD1 (6 bases). The CDR3 sequence is 14 residues long. Germline V CDR1 and CDR2: MGHDK, SYGVNS. V gave up 0 bases and J gave up 5 bases, with 10 bases separating them. The CDR3 region has the DNA TGTGCCAGCAGTGAATACACAGGGCGGGAGACCCAGTACTTC. Residues: CASSEYTGRETQYF.

The V call is TRBV6-5, the J call TRBJ2-5; D possibly corresponds to TRBD2 (6 bases). The CDR3 runs to 12 residues. Germline V gene sequence: CDR1 MNHEY, CDR2 SVGAGI. Between the trimmed V and J ends, which lost 9 bases and 3 bases, there was a span of 11 bases. The CDR3 DNA is TGTGCCAGTCGGGACTTCAAAGAGACCCAGTACTTC. Amino acids: CASRDFKETQYF.

The chain joins TRBV6-2 or TRBV6-3 to TRBJ2-4; 10 positions agree with TRBD1. Per the germline V gene, CDR1 is MNHEY and CDR2 is SVGEGT. Losses at the gene ends were 4 bases for V and 6 bases for J; bases not matched to a gene: 6. The CDR3 totals 15 residues. The CDR3 sequence is CASSSPGTGVNIQYF. For the CDR3, the DNA is TGTGCCAGCAGTTCCCCCGGGACAGGGGTAAACATTCAGTACTTC.

V and J are TRBV2 and TRBJ1-4; the D gene is possibly TRBD1 (5 bases). CDR3 length equals 15 residues. The ends were cut back, 2 bases at V and 5 bases at J, with 12 bases in the middle. Germline assignment: CDR1 SNHLY and CDR2 FYNNEI. CDR3 residues: CASSETTRGNEKLFF. The CDR3 DNA sequence: TGTGCCAGCAGTGAAACGACCCGGGGGAATGAAAAACTGTTTTTT.

The chain couples TRBV10-3 to TRBJ1-1; D unclear. Germline V gene data show CDR1 as ENHRY and CDR2 as SYGVKD. The CDR3 totals 14 residues. Trimming cost V 7 bases and J 3 bases, with 15 bases left between them. In nucleotides, the CDR3 is TGTGCCATCAACGCTGGAGGGAGATACACTGAAGCTTTCTTT. As protein: CAINAGGRYTEAFF.

The V gene is TRBV6-5, the J gene TRBJ1-4; D is ambiguous. This CDR3 region has 14 residues. Germline V CDR1 and CDR2: MNHEY, SVGAGI. Trimming cost V 2 bases and J 3 bases, with 7 bases left between them. The CDR3 sequence: CASSYRPANEKLFF. The CDR3 DNA reads as TGTGCCAGCAGTTACCGGCCCGCTAATGAAAAACTGTTTTTT.

This chain uses TRBV28 with TRBJ1-1; unclear D gene. CDR3 length: 13 residues. Germline CDR1 and CDR2: MDHEN and SYDVKM. Trimming removed 4 bases from V and 1 base from J, with 7 bases in between. CDR3 amino acids: CASSWGSNTEAFF. Written as DNA, the CDR3 is TGTGCCAGCAGTTGGGGATCGAACACTGAAGCTTTCTTT. The full variable domain, rest sourced from reference TRBV28 and TRBJ1-1, is DVKVTQSSRYLVKRTGEKVFLECVQDMDHENMFWYRQDPGLGLRLIYFSYDVKMKEKGDIPEGYSVSREKKERFSLILESASTNQTSMYLCASSWGSNTEAFFGQGTRLTVV.

The chain employs TRBV28 and TRBJ1-2; TRBD1 agrees at 8 bases. With 6 bases clipped from V and 8 bases from J, the junction kept 8 bases outside the gene matches. The germline V gene encodes CDR1 MDHEN and CDR2 SYDVKM. CDR3 size: 13 residues. In nucleotides, the CDR3 is TGTGCCAGCAGCAGGGACAGGATGGAGGGCTACACCTTC. Its translation is CASSRDRMEGYTF.

The V gene is TRBV4-1, the J gene TRBJ2-3; unclear D gene. V lost 4 bases to trimming and J lost 5 bases, with 10 bases between them. The CDR3 length is 13 residues. Germline V lookup: CDR1 MGHRA, CDR2 YSYEKL. The CDR3 region is CASSPVSGDTQYF. In nucleotides, the CDR3 is TGCGCCAGCAGCCCGGTATCAGGAGATACGCAGTATTTT.

The chain is built from TRBV10-3 and TRBJ1-6, with D perhaps TRBD1 (5 bases). CDR1 is ENHRY, CDR2 SYGVKD, per germline. The CDR3 totals 16 residues. Trimming took 2 bases from V and 8 from J, leaving 16 bases between them. CDR3: CAISEAPGPGDSPLHF. For the CDR3, the DNA is TGTGCCATCAGTGAGGCACCGGGACCGGGGGATTCACCCCTCCACTTT.

The chain uses TRBV29-1 and TRBJ1-2, with D maybe TRBD1 (6 bases). Trimming took 7 bases from V and 3 from J, leaving 12 bases between them. This CDR3 spans 12 amino acids. Germline CDR1 and CDR2: SQVTM and ANQGSEA. In DNA form, the CDR3 reads TGCAGCGCGGACAGCGGGGACTATGGCTACACCTTC. Its protein is CSADSGDYGYTF.

The chain uses TRBV6-5 and TRBJ1-4; perhaps TRBD1 as D (5 bases). Germline-derived CDR1 and CDR2 are MNHEY and SVGAGI. This CDR3 is 14 amino acids long. Trimming stripped 6 bases from V and 0 bases from J, with 8 bases between. The CDR3 sequence: CASSPTATNEKLFF. The CDR3, as DNA: TGTGCCAGCAGCCCGACAGCAACTAATGAAAAACTGTTTTTT.

This clone was picked up a small number of times. The V and J genes are TRBV14 and TRBJ1-3; the D is unclear. The V end was cut by 1 base, the J end by 0 bases, with 7 bases between. CDR1 is SGHDN, CDR2 FVKESK, per germline. The CDR3 consists of 15 residues. The CDR3 DNA reads as TGTGCCAGCAGCCAAGGAACTTTCTCTGGAAACACCATATATTTT. This sequence encodes CASSQGTFSGNTIYF.

The V and J genes are TRBV4-1 and TRBJ1-1; 7 bases agree with TRBD1. V lost 6 bases and J lost 3; bases outside the gene matches: 10. Per the germline V gene, CDR1 is MGHRA and CDR2 is YSYEKL. The CDR3 consists of 15 residues. The CDR3 region is CASSLTITGDTEAFF. The CDR3 DNA reads TGCGCCAGCAGTCTTACAATAACAGGGGACACTGAAGCTTTCTTT.

The CDR3 loop is CASSSQTAWGTEAFF. In DNA form, the CDR3 reads TGTGCCAGCAGCTCCCAGACAGCTTGGGGGACTGAAGCTTTCTTT. This chain connects TRBV5-4 to TRBJ1-1; a possible D gene is TRBD1 (5 bases). Germline V lookup: CDR1 SGHNT, CDR2 YYREEE (reference sequence). This CDR3 spans 15 amino acids. Trimming removed 3 bases at V and 5 bases at J, with 17 bases between.

This clone was detected only a few times. V gene TRBV24-1 combines with J gene TRBJ1-1; the D gene is possibly TRBD1 (5 bases). CDR1 KGHDR and CDR2 SFDVKD come from the germline V gene. The CDR3 contains 16 residues. The ends were cut back, 4 bases at V and 0 bases at J, with 14 bases in the middle. The CDR3 DNA is TGTGCCACCAGTGACCGGGGCCATAAAATGAACACTGAAGCTTTCTTT. Amino acids: CATSDRGHKMNTEAFF.

V usage is TRBV2 and J usage is TRBJ1-2; D unresolved. Germline loops: CDR1 SNHLY, CDR2 FYNNEI. Trimming removed 6 bases from V and 0 bases from J, with 14 bases in between. CDR3 length equals 15 residues. CDR3 in DNA: TGTGCCAGCAGCGTGGAAGGGAGGGCTAACTATGGCTACACCTTC. As protein: CASSVEGRANYGYTF.

The chain employs TRBV7-2 and TRBJ2-1, with 7 bases identical to TRBD2. V shed 5 bases and J 4 bases; nucleotides not matched to a gene: 5. The CDR3 runs to 14 residues. The germline CDR1 and CDR2 sequences are SGHTA and FQGNSA. The CDR3 DNA reads as TGTGCCAGCAGCCTGGACGGGAGGTACAATGAGCAGTTCTTC. Its translation: CASSLDGRYNEQFF.

This sequence joins TRBV7-2 and TRBJ1-5; D is unclear. CDR3 length: 15 amino acids. Deletions cut 1 base from V and 0 bases from J, with 7 bases between. CDR1 is SGHTA, CDR2 FQGNSA, per germline. In nucleotides, the CDR3 is TGTGCCAGCAGCTTAGGGCCCTATAGCAATCAGCCCCAGCATTTT. Encoded protein: CASSLGPYSNQPQHF.

This clone appeared once. The V and J genes are TRBV2 and TRBJ2-7; TRBD2 agrees at 9 bases. The CDR3 runs 13 residues. The J segment lost 6 bases and the V segment lost 9 bases, leaving 9 bases of the junction unmatched. The germline V gene has CDR1 SNHLY and CDR2 FYNNEI. CDR3 loop: CASAGGGLGEQYF. The CDR3, as DNA: TGTGCCAGTGCGGGGGGGGGCCTTGGCGAGCAGTACTTC. Full variable domain (remainder filled in from reference TRBV2 and TRBJ2-7): EPEVTQTPSHQVTQMGQEVILRCVPISNHLYFYWYRQILGQKVEFLVSFYNNEISEKSEIFDDQFSVERPDGSNFTLKIRSTKLEDSAMYFCASAGGGLGEQYFGPGTRLTVT.

The chain couples TRBV5-6 to TRBJ1-4, with D tentatively TRBD1 (5 bases). The length of the CDR3 is 14 residues. CDR1 is SGHDT, CDR2 YYEEEE, per germline. The V and J ends lost 1 base and 7 bases respectively, with 11 bases between them. CDR3 sequence: CASSLRSGSEKLFF. CDR3 coding DNA: TGTGCCAGCAGCTTGAGGTCAGGGAGTGAAAAACTGTTTTTT.

This clone was picked up one time. The rearrangement joins TRBV9 to TRBJ1-2; 7 bases align to TRBD1. V lost 0 bases and J lost 8; bases outside the gene matches: 7. The CDR3 totals 14 residues. Per the germline V gene, CDR1 is SGDLS and CDR2 is YYNGEE. CDR3 DNA: TGTGCCAGCAGCGTAGGCGGGACAGATAAGGGCTACACCTTC. It codes for CASSVGGTDKGYTF. The whole variable domain, filled in from reference TRBV9 and TRBJ1-2, reads DSGVTQTPKHLITATGQRVTLRCSPRSGDLSVYWYQQSLDQGLQFLIQYYNGEERAKGNILERFSAQQFPDLHSELNLSSLELGDSALYFCASSVGGTDKGYTFGSGTRLTVV.

The sample holds a few counts of this clone. The chain combines TRBV4-2 with TRBJ1-6, with a possible D match to TRBD1 (6 bases). Germline V gene lookup returns CDR1 LGHNA and CDR2 YNFKEQ. CDR3 size: 15 residues. Trimming took 4 bases from V and 7 from J, leaving 14 bases between them. The CDR3 loop is CASSPETGPNSPLHF. The DNA of the CDR3 is TGTGCCAGCAGCCCGGAGACAGGTCCAAATTCACCCCTCCACTTT.